This TCR beta chain was retrieved from a study of spatial heterogeneity in lung cancer. This CDR3 comprises 13 residues. Germline trimming cut 3 bases from V and 5 bases from J; bases unmatched to any gene: 3. In germline, CDR1 is LNHNV, CDR2 YYDKDF (reference sequence). This clonotype ranks as medium-sized (0.01 to 0.1%). MiXCR, applied by TCRdb to the 5' RACE reads, yields one record per CDR3 protein. The sample carries about 47,000 distinct CDR3 sequences, about an eighth recorded once. Time point specified: blood at routine non-recurrence follow-up after resection. The clonotype was recovered from a male donor with early-stage non-small cell lung cancer. The chain joins TRBV15 to TRBJ2-5; 7 bases line up with TRBD1. Sequenced material: PBMCs, taken at follow-up. The CDR3 protein is CATSRDRLETQYF. The CDR3 DNA reads TGTGCCACCAGCAGGGACAGGCTGGAGACCCAGTACTTC.